This is a list of T cell receptor beta chains from one sample in a study of identical twins. TCRdb re-derived calls from the 5' RACE reads in MiXCR, one entry per CDR3 protein. The table has under 300,000 distinct CDR3 sequences, roughly 8% seen once. The same sample was also used in a study of yellow fever vaccine responses in identical twins.

Sequencing used CD8+ T cells sorted from blood. All receptors derive from a woman aged 18 to 35 in good health. CDR3s include the opening cysteine and the closing phenylalanine or tryptophan. D genes are given only for firm matches. A clone size is listed for some rows: how often the clone was seen (once, few, many), or a class if it is expanded.

V	length	size	D	J	CDR3	DNA
TRBV2	15	few	TRBD2	TRBJ2-3	CASSEFGGRTDTQYF	TGTGCCAGCAGTGAATTCGGCGGGAGGACAGATACGCAGTATTTT
TRBV7-3	14	-	-	TRBJ2-5	CASRLGQGQETQYF	TGTGCCAGCAGGTTGGGGCAGGGCCAAGAGACCCAGTACTTC
TRBV20-1	17	-	TRBD1	TRBJ1-2	CSANYFRDRGSYYGYTF	TGCAGTGCTAACTACTTCCGGGACAGGGGCTCTTACTATGGCTACACCTTC
TRBV11-1	14	many	-	TRBJ2-2	CASSLAGSTGELFF	TGTGCCAGCAGCTTAGCTGGCAGCACCGGGGAGCTGTTTTTT
TRBV12-3/TRBV12-4	13	many	TRBD1	TRBJ2-7	CASSVDRVYEQYF	TGTGCCAGCAGTGTCGACAGGGTCTACGAGCAGTACTTC
TRBV7-9	15	many	-	TRBJ1-2	CASSLVVTEWDAYTF	TGTGCCAGCAGCTTAGTCGTTACGGAGTGGGATGCCTACACCTTC
TRBV10-3	18	-	TRBD2	TRBJ2-5	CAISGGLAGVAYQETQYF	TGTGCCATCAGTGGGGGACTAGCGGGAGTCGCGTACCAAGAGACCCAGTACTTC
TRBV5-6	15	-	-	TRBJ2-2	CASSPETGGTGELFF	TGTGCCAGCAGCCCCGAGACAGGTGGCACCGGGGAGCTGTTTTTT
TRBV4-1	13	-	TRBD2	TRBJ2-1	CASFGAGDAEQFF	TGCGCCAGCTTCGGAGCGGGAGATGCGGAGCAGTTCTTC
TRBV15	16	many	TRBD1	TRBJ2-7	CATSRDTGQGVYEQYF	TGTGCCACCAGCAGAGATACGGGACAGGGCGTCTACGAGCAGTACTTC
TRBV7-9	14	few	-	TRBJ2-1	CASSLAEGGREQFF	TGTGCCAGCAGCTTAGCGGAAGGCGGCCGTGAGCAGTTCTTC
TRBV3-1	18	-	TRBD1	TRBJ1-1	CASSQDEVRGRANTEAFF	TGTGCCAGCAGCCAAGATGAGGTAAGGGGGCGAGCGAACACTGAAGCTTTCTTT
TRBV5-1	14	many	-	TRBJ2-7	CASSLEGYDYEQYF	TGCGCCAGCAGCTTGGAGGGGTACGACTACGAGCAGTACTTC
TRBV11-2	17	many	-	TRBJ2-1	CASSLDAWEQPYNEQFF	TGTGCCAGCAGCTTAGATGCGTGGGAGCAGCCCTACAATGAGCAGTTCTTC
TRBV6-2/TRBV6-3	13	-	-	TRBJ2-1	CASSLGGSVEQFF	TGTGCCAGCAGTTTAGGTGGGAGCGTTGAGCAGTTCTTC
TRBV5-1	16	many	TRBD2	TRBJ2-7	CASSSLPSGTSYEQYF	TGCGCCAGCAGCTCATTGCCTAGCGGAACGAGCTACGAGCAGTACTTC
TRBV20-1	9	-	-	TRBJ2-7	CSASYEQYF	TGCAGTGCTTCCTACGAGCAGTACTTC
TRBV7-2	15	-	-	TRBJ2-7	CASSQGQSPSYEQYF	TGTGCCAGCAGCCAGGGGCAGTCCCCCTCCTACGAGCAGTACTTC
TRBV15	15	many	-	TRBJ2-1	CATSRGASQEREQFF	TGTGCCACCAGCAGAGGAGCTAGCCAGGAAAGGGAGCAGTTCTTC
TRBV3-1	18	few	TRBD1	TRBJ2-1	CASSHEQGKGTMNNEQFF	TGTGCCAGCAGCCACGAACAGGGGAAGGGGACAATGAACAATGAGCAGTTCTTC
TRBV7-3	15	many	TRBD2	TRBJ2-1	CASSLELAGVDEQFF	TGTGCCAGCAGCTTAGAACTAGCGGGGGTCGATGAGCAGTTCTTC
TRBV20-1	13	many	-	TRBJ2-7	CSARDKYSYEQYF	TGCAGTGCTAGGGACAAGTACTCCTACGAGCAGTACTTC
TRBV24-1	14	few	-	TRBJ2-5	CATSGYGTQETQYF	TGTGCCACCAGTGGTTATGGAACACAAGAGACCCAGTACTTC
TRBV5-1	15	few	TRBD2	TRBJ2-1	CASSLALGLVDEQFF	TGCGCCAGCAGCTTGGCCCTGGGACTAGTAGATGAGCAGTTCTTC
TRBV3-1	16	-	-	TRBJ2-7	CASCPLGHDVNYEQYF	TGTGCCTCCTGCCCGTTAGGACACGACGTAAACTACGAGCAGTACTTC
TRBV29-1	15	many	TRBD2	TRBJ2-3	CSVLTLAESTDTQYF	TGCAGCGTGCTAACGCTAGCGGAGAGCACAGATACGCAGTATTTT
TRBV4-2	15	few	TRBD1	TRBJ2-7	CASSQGTGLDYEQYF	TGTGCCAGCAGCCAAGGGACAGGGCTGGACTACGAGCAGTACTTC
TRBV5-6	14	few	-	TRBJ2-5	CASSLLRGQETQYF	TGTGCCAGCAGCTTGTTACGGGGGCAAGAGACCCAGTACTTC
TRBV6-2/TRBV6-3	14	many	-	TRBJ2-7	CASSDTSSGLEQYF	TGTGCCAGCAGCGATACCTCCTCGGGCCTCGAGCAGTACTTC
TRBV4-1	19	-	TRBD2	TRBJ2-7	CASSHRTSGGPPRHYEQYF	TGCGCCAGCAGCCATCGGACAAGCGGGGGACCCCCGCGCCACTACGAGCAGTACTTC
TRBV29-1	14	-	TRBD2	TRBJ2-3	CSGYASGSTDTQYF	TGCAGCGGATACGCTAGCGGGAGCACAGATACGCAGTATTTT
TRBV7-9	13	-	-	TRBJ2-3	CAGHREITDTQYF	TGTGCCGGCCACCGGGAGATCACAGATACGCAGTATTTT